Below, one T cell receptor beta chain is given with its context. The specificity of this receptor is unknown. The record has no base qualities; no much larger clone is one base away. These data belong to a study of regulatory T cells in long-lasting Graves disease (dated by TCRdb to the early 2020s). Study-level background: Persistent Graves' disease was defined as persistently positive TSH receptor autoantibodies together with antithyroid drug treatment for over 5 years. The study was conducted in China and was registered as a clinical trial. A total of 35 or so samples underwent TCR sequencing: around 13 from persistent and roughly 20 from newly diagnosed Graves' disease patients. This study used TCR sequencing and RNA sequencing of peripheral blood to compare persistent Graves' disease patients against newly diagnosed Graves' disease patients. Persistent Graves' disease patients in the clinical cohort had taken antithyroid drugs for around 11 years on average. General conclusions and limits of the study: The authors noted that the small sample size was a limitation that may lower accuracy. Lower TCR Shannon entropy and fewer highly expanded clones were observed in persistent Graves' disease patients than in newly diagnosed patients, which suggested clonal expansion. Only the TCR beta chain was sequenced and analyzed. Because the primary lesion, thyroid tissue, could not be accessed, the study looked at peripheral blood alone. A larger number of public clonotypes was shared among persistent patients (approximately 2,600) than among newly diagnosed patients (around 890). Preferential use of TRBV28, TRBJ1-2 and TRBJ2-5 was observed in persistent disease, whereas TRBV20-1 and TRBJ2-1 were favored in newly diagnosed disease.

Read against the paper, the sample's time point label means: persistent/refractory GD, antithyroid drugs over 5 years with positive TRAb. RNA was extracted from PBMCs in TRIzol for both TCR sequencing and RNA sequencing. Graves' disease was diagnosed according to American Thyroid Association guidelines. Recruitment of patients was carried out at an endocrinology department in Xi'an, China. Each patient gave about 8.1 milliliters of peripheral blood, collected in an EDTA anticoagulant tube. Ficoll Paque Plus density gradient separation was used to isolate PBMCs, and no further T cell sorting was performed. An Agilent 2100 Bioanalyzer and agarose gel were used to assess RNA quality, and a NanoDrop 2000 was used to measure RNA concentration. The CDR3 goes from the cysteine to the phenylalanine over 14 residues. Only CDR3 DNA is held: 42 bases, read in frame from base 1. Between the V and J ends, shortened by 5 bases and 4 bases respectively, the junction contains 15 bases. CDR1 SEHNR and CDR2 FQNEAQ are derived from the germline V gene (reference sequence).

Libraries were constructed by multiplex PCR. Sequenced on an Illumina HiSeq 4000. iRepertoire HTBI primers and Arm-PCR amplification of CDR3 regions were used to construct TCR beta libraries. Gel purification was performed on PCR products prior to sequencing. Regarding the original processing steps: A total of 62 TRBV and 14 TRBJ segments were identified across samples and were used for gene usage analysis of CDR3 amino acid clonotypes. COPE and FqMerger were used to merge filtered high-quality paired reads into contigs. BLAST was used to align contigs to IMGT TRBV, TRBD and TRBJ reference genes, with CDR3 defined following IMGT. Clonotypes above 0.1% frequency were classified as highly expanded clones. Repertoire diversity was measured by Shannon entropy, and V-J evenness by the Gini coefficient. Public clonotypes were defined as clonotypes shared by more than one individual. The public reads were run again by TCRdb, first through fastp at Q25 and then through MiXCR, and only productive beta chains were kept. All rows with the same CDR3 protein become a single entry with the most common DNA and genes. TCRdb's processing, not the authors' own work, is the source of the V and J calls. Here the sample has 600,000 to 800,000 distinct CDR3 sequences; about 30% occur a single time. The top ten hold under 50% of the sample.

The chain couples TRBV7-9 to TRBJ2-7, with the D segment possibly TRBD1 or TRBD2, each aligning over 5 bases. The sample consisted of peripheral blood mononuclear cells (PBMCs), taken when the disease was refractory, from a patient treated with antithyroid drugs. This sequence originates from a female donor with Graves disease. At the DNA level, the sequence is TGTGCCAGCAGCCCCGGGACCCTCCCTTACGAGCAGTACTTC. Protein translation: CASSPGTLPYEQYF.